Shown below are 24 T cell receptor beta chains from a single sample sequenced in a study of T cell responses to AZD1222 COVID-19 vaccine. Clones were sequenced by immunoSEQ multiplex PCR, and TCRdb holds only the in-frame ones, with some missing. This table holds about 110,000 clones, roughly 92% found once. Here the sequenced sample was peripheral blood, taken 28 days after the second AZD1222 dose. The receptor source for this set is an adult who received the AZD1222 COVID-19 vaccine.

This chain connects TRBV7-6 to TRBJ1-4, with D possibly matching TRBD1 (5 bases). The CDR3 totals 15 residues. The V gene's germline CDR1 is SGHVS and CDR2 FNYEAQ. V shed 2 bases and J shed 7 bases, with 14 bases lying between them. CDR3 region: CASSLPQGFSEKLFF. For the CDR3, the DNA is TGTGCCAGCAGCTTACCCCAGGGATTCTCTGAAAAACTGTTTTTT.

In DNA form, the CDR3 reads TGTGCCAGCAGGGCTCTAGCGGGGAAATTAGCCAAAAACATTCAGTACTTC. This gives the protein CASRALAGKLAKNIQYF. V usage is TRBV11-2 and J usage is TRBJ2-4; 9 positions match TRBD2. The germline gives CDR1 SGHAT, CDR2 FQNNGV. This CDR3 spans 17 amino acids. V lost 6 bases and J lost 0; bases outside the gene matches: 9.

In its sample, this clone was seen a few times. This chain links TRBV28 with TRBJ1-5, with D possibly being TRBD1 (5 bases). The V gene lost 7 bases and the J gene lost 6 bases, with 10 bases spanning the gap. The CDR3 consists of 12 residues. Germline V gives CDR1 MDHEN, CDR2 SYDVKM. CDR3 in amino acids: CASIGEVQPQHF. In DNA form, the CDR3 reads TGTGCCAGCATAGGGGAGGTTCAGCCCCAGCATTTT.

This chain connects TRBV10-3 to TRBJ2-2, with a possible D match to TRBD1 (5 bases). The CDR3 loop spans 13 amino acids. The germline gives CDR1 ENHRY, CDR2 SYGVKD. V lost 3 bases to trimming and J lost 4 bases, with 6 bases between them. CDR3 sequence (DNA): TGTGCCATCAGTGAAAGGGGCACCGGGGAGCTGTTTTTT. Translated: CAISERGTGELFF.

The chain combines TRBV7-8 with TRBJ2-1; 7 bases fit TRBD1. Per the germline V gene, CDR1 is SGHVS and CDR2 is FQNEAQ. The CDR3 contains 17 residues. The J segment lost 5 bases and the V segment lost 5 bases, leaving 15 bases of the junction unmatched. CDR3: CASSQLTGTAWDNEQFF. The CDR3 DNA reads as TGTGCCAGCAGCCAATTAACCGGGACAGCTTGGGACAATGAGCAGTTCTTC.

The V gene is TRBV4-1, the J gene TRBJ2-3; 8 bases map to TRBD1. The CDR3 consists of 16 residues. The germline CDR1 and CDR2 sequences are MGHRA and YSYEKL. Trimming cost V 3 bases and J 0 bases; bases outside gene matches: 5. This chain's CDR3 is CASSHIGQGSTDTQYF. CDR3 bases: TGCGCCAGCAGCCACATTGGACAGGGAAGCACAGATACGCAGTATTTT.

The genes are TRBV10-1 and TRBJ2-1; D unclear. Germline CDR1 and CDR2: WNHNN and SYGVQD (reference sequence). The CDR3 has 14 amino acids. Trimming took off 0 bases at V and 7 bases at J, with 10 bases between the two ends. The CDR3 is CASSESISVNEQFF. CDR3 sequence (DNA): TGCGCCAGCAGTGAGTCGATCTCGGTAAATGAGCAGTTCTTC.

The rearrangement uses TRBV5-6 and TRBJ1-1; 9 bases align to TRBD1. J was trimmed by 4 bases and V by 2 bases; bases with no gene match: 6. CDR3 size: 15 residues. Germline V CDR1 and CDR2: SGHDT, YYEEEE. The CDR3 bases are TGTGCCAGCAGCTTTCCGGGACAGGGAGGCACTGAAGCTTTCTTT. It encodes CASSFPGQGGTEAFF.

V usage is TRBV6-6 and J usage is TRBJ2-5; no clear D gene. Between the trimmed V and J ends, which lost 2 bases and 1 base, there was a span of 11 bases. Germline CDR1 MNHNY, CDR2 SVGAGI (reference sequence). The CDR3 loop spans 15 amino acids. For the CDR3, the DNA is TGTGCCAGCAGTTACAGGGCGTTGGGCCAAGAGACCCAGTACTTC. This codes for CASSYRALGQETQYF.

J is TRBJ2-7 and V is TRBV11-1; D might be TRBD1 (5 bases). V lost 6 bases, J lost 2 bases, and 17 bases lay in between. CDR1 and CDR2 (germline): SGHAT, FQDESV (reference sequence). The CDR3 has 15 amino acids. DNA for the CDR3: TGTGCCAGCAGTCGATCAGGACAAGGCACCTACGAGCAGTACTTC. Its translation: CASSRSGQGTYEQYF.

The genes are TRBV19 and TRBJ1-3; TRBD1 aligns across 7 bases. V trimming: 9 bases; J trimming: 4 bases; junction bases outside the gene matches: 6. Germline V CDR1 and CDR2: LNHDA, SQIVND (reference sequence). The CDR3 length is 13 residues. CDR3 sequence: CASGTEAGNTIYF. CDR3 in DNA: TGTGCCAGCGGGACAGAGGCGGGAAACACCATATATTTT.

The chain uses TRBV28 and TRBJ1-2, with D perhaps matching TRBD1 (5 bases). This CDR3 comprises 16 residues. Trimming cost V 2 bases and J 2 bases, with 15 bases left between them. Per germline, CDR1 MDHEN and CDR2 SYDVKM. CDR3 DNA sequence: TGTGCCAGCAGTTTAGACTCGAGACAGCCGAACTATGGCTACACCTTC. Amino acid sequence: CASSLDSRQPNYGYTF.

V is TRBV5-1 and J is TRBJ1-5; D might be TRBD1 (6 bases). V lost 4 bases to trimming and J lost 6 bases, with 20 bases between them. This CDR3 region has 16 residues. Germline V lookup: CDR1 SGHRS, CDR2 YFSETQ. The CDR3 spells CASSPDGTLVGQPQHF. The CDR3 DNA reads TGCGCCAGCAGCCCCGACGGGACACTCGTGGGTCAGCCCCAGCATTTT.

V gene TRBV11-2 combines with J gene TRBJ2-2; D is unclear. Germline values: CDR1 SGHAT, CDR2 FQNNGV. V shed 6 bases and J shed 3 bases, with 11 bases lying between them. This CDR3 is built from 14 residues. The CDR3 DNA follows: TGTGCCAGCAGGACACAGTCCCACACCGGGGAGCTGTTTTTT. Translation gives CASRTQSHTGELFF.

This clone was seen only a few times. This chain uses TRBV6-2 or TRBV6-3 with TRBJ1-6; 9 bases line up with TRBD1. The CDR3 has 14 amino acids. V was pared by 2 bases and J by 10 bases, with 3 bases of the junction left unmatched. The germline V gene has CDR1 MNHEY and CDR2 SVGEGT. The CDR3 loop reads CASSYGTGRSPLHF. The CDR3 DNA follows: TGTGCCAGCAGTTACGGGACAGGGCGGTCACCCCTCCACTTT.

This clone is a singleton in its sample. V usage is TRBV6-2 or TRBV6-3 and J usage is TRBJ2-3, with a possible D match to TRBD2 (6 bases). The CDR3 consists of 15 residues. Per germline, CDR1 MNHEY and CDR2 SVGEGT. Trimming removed 1 base from V and 5 bases from J, with 13 bases in between. The CDR3 spells CASSYLGLGLDTQYF. Here the CDR3 DNA reads TGTGCCAGCAGTTACTTGGGACTTGGGTTAGATACGCAGTATTTT.

This chain uses TRBV19 with TRBJ1-1, with TRBD1 identical over 7 bases. The ends lost 6 bases at V and 1 base at J; junction bases unmatched: 8. Germline CDR1 reads LNHDA; CDR2 reads SQIVND (reference sequence). There are 15 residues in the CDR3. The CDR3 spells CASSGETGWNTEAFF. DNA of the CDR3: TGTGCCAGTAGCGGAGAGACAGGGTGGAACACTGAAGCTTTCTTT.

This clone has just a few counts. V gene TRBV2 combines with J gene TRBJ1-1; tentative D call: TRBD1 (5 bases). V lost 2 bases to trimming and J lost 0 bases, with 10 bases between them. This CDR3 has 15 residues. Germline CDR1 SNHLY, CDR2 FYNNEI. CDR3 in amino acids: CASSELGTVNTEAFF. In DNA form, the CDR3 reads TGTGCCAGCAGTGAACTTGGGACGGTGAACACTGAAGCTTTCTTT.

The rearrangement links TRBV25-1 to TRBJ2-3; no reliable D call. The CDR3 totals 13 residues. Germline values: CDR1 MGHDK, CDR2 SYGVNS. Trimming removed 5 bases from V and 8 bases from J, with 14 bases in between. CDR3 in amino acids: CASSQPARGTQYF. The CDR3 bases are TGTGCCAGCAGTCAGCCTGCACGCGGTACGCAGTATTTT.

V gene TRBV10-3 combines with J gene TRBJ2-7, with D unclear. V was cut by 4 bases and J by 1 base, with 8 bases left in between. From germline, CDR1 is ENHRY and CDR2 SYGVKD. The CDR3 loop spans 13 amino acids. DNA of the CDR3: TGTGCCATCAGTGTGATGGATTCCTACGAGCAGTACTTC. Its protein is CAISVMDSYEQYF.

The genes are TRBV10-2 and TRBJ2-7, with a tentative D call TRBD2 (5 bases). Trimming pared 3 bases from V and 3 bases from J, leaving 9 bases between. Germline V lookup: CDR1 WSHSY, CDR2 SAAADI. The CDR3 is made up of 13 amino acids. The CDR3 loop reads CASSEAEGYEQYF. The CDR3 DNA is TGCGCCAGCAGTGAAGCAGAGGGCTACGAGCAGTACTTC.

The chain couples TRBV2 to TRBJ1-4; 8 nucleotides align to TRBD1. The trim removed 4 bases at V and 8 bases at J, leaving 0 bases unmatched. Germline CDR1 and CDR2: SNHLY and FYNNEI. The CDR3 runs 12 residues. This CDR3 is CASSGQGEKLFF. The CDR3 bases are TGTGCCAGCAGTGGACAGGGGGAAAAACTGTTTTTT.

This rearrangement joins TRBV5-1 to TRBJ2-5; D is unresolved. The CDR3 consists of 14 residues. Germline CDR1 is SGHRS and CDR2 is YFSETQ. Trimming removed 2 bases at V and 4 bases at J, with 12 bases between. Here the CDR3 DNA reads TGCGCCAGCAGCTTCTCCTCGGCGTCAGAGACCCAGTACTTC. Residues: CASSFSSASETQYF.

The chain links TRBV5-4 to TRBJ1-6; 8 bases match TRBD1. Per the germline V gene, CDR1 is SGHNT and CDR2 is YYREEE (reference sequence). The CDR3 spans 13 residues. The trim removed 6 bases at V and 8 bases at J, leaving 4 bases unmatched. The CDR3 region is CASTGQGDSPLHF. The CDR3 region has the DNA TGTGCCAGCACCGGACAGGGCGATTCACCCCTCCACTTT.